Below are 30 T cell receptor beta chains sequenced from a single sample in a study of OX40 agonist ivuxolimab in advanced cancers. Sequencing used immunoSEQ multiplex PCR; TCRdb keeps in-frame clones, though not all of them. The sample holds tens of thousands of clones, around 94% seen once. Sample: CD4+ or CD8+ T cells sorted from blood, taken in a trial of the OX40 agonist ivuxolimab. These receptors were obtained from an adult with an advanced solid tumor such as melanoma, head and neck, liver or kidney cancer.

The chain combines TRBV9 with TRBJ2-7, with D perhaps matching TRBD2 (6 bases). V lost 4 bases to trimming and J lost 2 bases, with 22 bases between them. The germline CDR1 and CDR2 sequences are SGDLS and YYNGEE. The CDR3 covers 17 residues. The CDR3 sequence: CASSPQWRAADPYEQYF. CDR3 sequence (DNA): TGTGCCAGCAGCCCCCAGTGGAGGGCAGCGGACCCCTACGAGCAGTACTTC.

The chain recombines TRBV6-5 with TRBJ2-1; TRBD1 is a possible D gene (6 bases). Germline values: CDR1 MNHEY, CDR2 SVGAGI. The ends were cut back, 2 bases at V and 6 bases at J, with 14 bases in the middle. This CDR3 spans 15 amino acids. The CDR3 coding sequence is TGTGCCAGCAGTTACGTCTCAGGGGTTCGCAATGAGCAGTTCTTC. This translates into CASSYVSGVRNEQFF.

This rearrangement joins TRBV4-1 to TRBJ2-2, with D possibly being TRBD2 (6 bases). The CDR3 length is 17 residues. Trimming cost V 0 bases and J 5 bases, with 16 bases left between them. Germline V gene data show CDR1 as MGHRA and CDR2 as YSYEKL. The CDR3 nucleotides are TGCGCCAGCAGCCAAGATCGGGGACTCGGAGGGACCGGGGAGCTGTTTTTT. Translated, it gives CASSQDRGLGGTGELFF.

The rearrangement uses TRBV2 and TRBJ2-3; tentatively, D is TRBD1 or TRBD2 (5 bases each). From germline, CDR1 is SNHLY and CDR2 FYNNEI. The CDR3 is 18 residues long. Trimming took 3 bases from V and 2 from J, leaving 21 bases between them. CDR3 residues: CASSDEWDQVVDTDTQYF. The CDR3 bases are TGTGCCAGCAGTGATGAGTGGGACCAGGTTGTTGACACAGATACGCAGTATTTT.

The genes are TRBV28 and TRBJ1-5, with D possibly matching TRBD1 (5 bases). The CDR3 consists of 17 residues. V lost 0 bases, J lost 0 bases, and 12 bases lay in between. Germline CDR1 reads MDHEN; CDR2 reads SYDVKM. The DNA for the CDR3 is TGTGCCAGCAGTTTATGGGGGCGGGCTACTAGCAATCAGCCCCAGCATTTT. This gives the protein CASSLWGRATSNQPQHF. Together with reference TRBV28 and TRBJ1-5, the CDR3 gives the full variable domain: DVKVTQSSRYLVKRTGEKVFLECVQDMDHENMFWYRQDPGLGLRLIYFSYDVKMKEKGDIPEGYSVSREKKERFSLILESASTNQTSMYLCASSLWGRATSNQPQHFGDGTRLSIL.

The chain couples TRBV5-4 to TRBJ2-5, with 12 bases fitting TRBD2. The germline CDR1 and CDR2 sequences are SGHNT and YYREEE (reference sequence). J was trimmed by 5 bases and V by 5 bases; bases with no gene match: 16. This CDR3 is built from 18 residues. CDR3: CASRKHPASGGDLETQYF. CDR3 sequence (DNA): TGTGCCAGCAGGAAACATCCCGCTAGCGGGGGGGATCTGGAGACCCAGTACTTC. The variable domain in full, with the rest retrieved from reference TRBV5-4 and TRBJ2-5, is ETGVTQSPTHLIKTRGQQVTLRCSSQSGHNTVSWYQQALGQGPQFIFQYYREEENGRGNFPPRFSGLQFPNYSSELNVNALELDDSALYLCASRKHPASGGDLETQYFGPGTRLLVL.

The chain has TRBV10-3 and TRBJ1-5; possibly TRBD1 for D (6 bases). Germline V gene sequence: CDR1 ENHRY, CDR2 SYGVKD. The CDR3 has 15 residues. The V end was cut by 0 bases, the J end by 4 bases, with 10 bases between. This chain's CDR3 is CAISESTGRNQPQHF. CDR3 nucleotides: TGTGCCATCAGTGAGTCTACAGGGAGGAATCAGCCCCAGCATTTT.

The chain is built from TRBV9 and TRBJ2-3; no definite D call. The germline V gene encodes CDR1 SGDLS and CDR2 YYNGEE. This CDR3 is built from 13 residues. Trimming removed 4 bases at V and 3 bases at J, with 9 bases between. The CDR3 DNA reads TGTGCCAGCAGCCCCCTCCCGACAGATACGCAGTATTTT. Translation: CASSPLPTDTQYF.

The chain recombines TRBV19 with TRBJ2-5; weak D call: TRBD1 (6 bases). The V end was cut by 1 base, the J end by 3 bases, with 18 bases between. CDR1 and CDR2 from the germline V gene are LNHDA and SQIVND (reference sequence). This CDR3 has 17 residues. CDR3 sequence reads: CASSIGVKDSEEETQYF. Written as DNA, the CDR3 is TGTGCCAGTAGTATAGGGGTTAAGGACAGCGAAGAAGAGACCCAGTACTTC. The whole variable domain, remainder taken from reference TRBV19 and TRBJ2-5, is DGGITQSPKYLFRKEGQNVTLSCEQNLNHDAMYWYRQDPGQGLRLIYYSQIVNDFQKGDIAEGYSVSREKKESFPLTVTSAQKNPTAFYLCASSIGVKDSEEETQYFGPGTRLLVL.

The chain employs TRBV19 and TRBJ2-7; no clear D gene. V was cut by 5 bases and J by 1 base, with 12 bases left in between. The CDR3 runs 14 residues. Germline V lookup: CDR1 LNHDA, CDR2 SQIVND (reference sequence). Here the CDR3 reads CASSFQAPSYEQYF. The CDR3 DNA reads as TGTGCCAGTAGTTTCCAGGCACCTTCCTACGAGCAGTACTTC.

In DNA, the CDR3 is TGCAGCGTTGTGTGGCGGTTCGCGAACACCGGGGAGCTGTTTTTT. This gives the protein CSVVWRFANTGELFF. J is TRBJ2-2 and V is TRBV29-1, with D hard to call. Germline V gene sequence: CDR1 SQVTM, CDR2 ANQGSEA. The CDR3 contains 15 residues. V was clipped by 4 bases and J by 0 bases, with 12 bases between them.

The chain employs TRBV19 and TRBJ2-7, with 10 bases matching TRBD1. CDR1 is LNHDA and CDR2 is SQIVND in the germline V gene (reference sequence). V was pared by 7 bases and J by 2 bases, with 5 bases of the junction left unmatched. The CDR3 runs to 14 residues. This CDR3 is CASNPGTGAYEQYF. The DNA of the CDR3 is TGTGCCAGTAACCCCGGGACAGGGGCCTACGAGCAGTACTTC.

The rearrangement uses TRBV27 and TRBJ2-7, with TRBD2 matching 10 bases. The CDR3 extends over 15 amino acids. Trimming removed 6 bases from V and 5 bases from J; junction bases left unmatched: 10. Germline V CDR1 and CDR2: MNHEY, SMNVEV (reference sequence). The CDR3 is CASRIAGTSDNEQYF. CDR3 bases: TGTGCCAGCAGAATAGCCGGGACTAGCGACAACGAGCAGTACTTC.

V is TRBV25-1 and J is TRBJ2-3; D could derive from TRBD1 or TRBD2 (5 bases each). V was trimmed by 5 bases and J by 0 bases, leaving 15 bases between them. The CDR3 has 16 residues. Germline assignment: CDR1 MGHDK and CDR2 SYGVNS. The CDR3, as DNA: TGTGCCAGCAGTTTGGGGACGATCCGCAGCACAGATACGCAGTATTTT. Translated, it gives CASSLGTIRSTDTQYF. The whole variable domain, remainder taken from reference TRBV25-1 and TRBJ2-3, is EADIYQTPRYLVIGTGKKITLECSQTMGHDKMYWYQQDPGMELHLIHYSYGVNSTEKGDLSSESTVSRIRTEHFPLTLESARPSHTSQYLCASSLGTIRSTDTQYFGPGTRLTVL.

The chain employs TRBV7-8 and TRBJ2-3; TRBD2 agrees at 11 bases. In germline, CDR1 is SGHVS, CDR2 FQNEAQ. V was pared by 4 bases and J by 0 bases, with 12 bases of the junction left unmatched. The CDR3 is made up of 19 amino acids. DNA for the CDR3: TGTGCCAGCAGCTCGATAGCGGGAGGGGGGTCATCTAGCACAGATACGCAGTATTTT. It translates to CASSSIAGGGSSSTDTQYF.

The genes are TRBV27 and TRBJ2-2; 11 bases match TRBD2. Germline CDR1 and CDR2: MNHEY and SMNVEV (reference sequence). Losses at the gene ends were 5 bases for V and 1 base for J; bases not matched to a gene: 3. The CDR3 is 16 residues long. In nucleotides, the CDR3 is TGTGCCAGCAGTCCAGGGACTAGCGGGAACACCGGGGAGCTGTTTTTT. Translating gives CASSPGTSGNTGELFF.

The chain recombines TRBV28 with TRBJ2-7; D perhaps matches TRBD1 (6 bases). There are 15 residues in the CDR3. CDR1 is MDHEN and CDR2 is SYDVKM in the germline V gene. V was shortened by 5 bases and J by 2 bases, with 16 bases between the two germline ends. The CDR3 DNA is TGTGCCAGCAGTCCTCTGACAGGCGGCGCCTACGAGCAGTACTTC. Protein sequence: CASSPLTGGAYEQYF.

Points on this clone: A far larger clone differs by one base, so this is likely a read error. This rearrangement joins TRBV7-2 to TRBJ1-1, with D unclear. This CDR3 is built from 16 residues. Germline loops: CDR1 SGHTA, CDR2 FQGNSA. This CDR3 is CASSQGRAGLNTEAFF. CDR3 DNA: TGTGCCAGCAGCCAAGGTCGGGCAGGTTTGAATACTGAAGCTTTCTTT. The whole variable domain, filled in from reference TRBV7-2 and TRBJ1-1, reads GAGVSQSPSNKVTEKGKDVELRCDPISGHTALYWYRQSLGQGLEFLIYFQGNSAPDKSGLPSDRFSAERTGGSVSTLTIQRTQQEDSAVYLCASSQGRAGLNTEAFFGQGTRLTVV.

V is TRBV28 and J is TRBJ1-5; 9 bases line up with TRBD1. The CDR3 is made up of 14 amino acids. The V segment lost 6 bases and the J segment 6 bases; nucleotides outside the gene matches: 6. Germline V gene sequence: CDR1 MDHEN, CDR2 SYDVKM. Here the CDR3 reads CASSGQGYGQPQHF. CDR3 nucleotide sequence: TGTGCCAGCAGCGGACAGGGGTACGGTCAGCCCCAGCATTTT.

The chain has TRBV18 and TRBJ1-1; a weak D match, TRBD1 (6 bases). With 6 bases removed from V and 6 bases from J, the gap between germline ends came to 11 bases. The CDR3 has 12 amino acids. Germline V gives CDR1 KGHSH, CDR2 LQKENI. CDR3: CASSPGGPEAFF. In DNA, the CDR3 is TGTGCCAGCTCCCCGGGGGGCCCTGAAGCTTTCTTT. Full variable domain (outside the CDR3, taken from reference TRBV18 and TRBJ1-1): NAGVMQNPRHLVRRRGQEARLRCSPMKGHSHVYWYRQLPEEGLKFMVYLQKENIIDESGMPKERFSAEFPKEGPSILRIQQVVRGDSAAYFCASSPGGPEAFFGQGTRLTVV.

V gene TRBV2 combines with J gene TRBJ1-5; 9 bases are a match to TRBD1. The CDR3 covers 17 residues. The trim removed 7 bases at V and 2 bases at J, leaving 12 bases unmatched. From germline, CDR1 is SNHLY and CDR2 FYNNEI. The chain's CDR3 is CASTWDRDVSGNQPQHF. The CDR3 bases are TGTGCCAGCACCTGGGACAGGGATGTTAGTGGCAATCAGCCCCAGCATTTT.

The chain carries TRBV19 and TRBJ2-7, with D perhaps matching TRBD1 (6 bases). The CDR3 is made up of 13 amino acids. Trimming cost V 5 bases and J 3 bases, with 11 bases left between them. Germline CDR1 is LNHDA and CDR2 is SQIVND (reference sequence). DNA for the CDR3: TGTGCCAGTAGTCATTCACAGGGCTACGAGCAGTACTTC. This codes for CASSHSQGYEQYF. Looking up the rest from reference TRBV19 and TRBJ2-7 gives the full variable domain: DGGITQSPKYLFRKEGQNVTLSCEQNLNHDAMYWYRQDPGQGLRLIYYSQIVNDFQKGDIAEGYSVSREKKESFPLTVTSAQKNPTAFYLCASSHSQGYEQYFGPGTRLTVT.

This chain uses TRBV10-1 with TRBJ2-3; D not resolved. In germline, CDR1 is WNHNN, CDR2 SYGVQD (reference sequence). This CDR3 is built from 13 residues. V lost 6 bases, J lost 4 bases, and 11 bases lay in between. The DNA of the CDR3 is TGCGCCAGCAGGTTAATGTACCCAGATACGCAGTATTTT. Its protein product is CASRLMYPDTQYF.

The V gene is TRBV27, the J gene TRBJ2-5; D is possibly TRBD2 (6 bases). Germline CDR1 reads MNHEY; CDR2 reads SMNVEV (reference sequence). Trimming removed 4 bases at V and 4 bases at J, with 13 bases between. This CDR3 region has 14 residues. CDR3 residues: CASSSRLVPETQYF. The CDR3 coding sequence is TGTGCCAGCAGTTCACGACTAGTGCCAGAGACCCAGTACTTC.

This chain links TRBV28 with TRBJ2-1; D ambiguous. V dropped 6 bases and J dropped 8 bases, with 17 bases sitting between them. The germline V gene encodes CDR1 MDHEN and CDR2 SYDVKM. CDR3 length equals 14 residues. The chain's CDR3 is CASSPPPRPDEQFF. The CDR3 DNA is TGTGCCAGCAGCCCACCTCCGAGACCTGATGAGCAGTTCTTC. The full variable domain, in which reference TRBV28 and TRBJ2-1 provide the parts outside the CDR3, is DVKVTQSSRYLVKRTGEKVFLECVQDMDHENMFWYRQDPGLGLRLIYFSYDVKMKEKGDIPEGYSVSREKKERFSLILESASTNQTSMYLCASSPPPRPDEQFFGPGTRLTVL.

The chain joins TRBV7-9 to TRBJ1-3, with D possibly matching TRBD1 (6 bases). The V gene's germline CDR1 is SEHNR and CDR2 FQNEAQ (reference sequence). This CDR3 region has 12 residues. CDR3 DNA sequence: TGTACATGGGGGGCGCAAGGAAACACCATATATTTT. Translating gives CTWGAQGNTIYF.

This rearrangement joins TRBV19 to TRBJ1-1; D gene uncertain. Trimming cost V 10 bases and J 11 bases, with 14 bases left between them. The germline V gene encodes CDR1 LNHDA and CDR2 SQIVND (reference sequence). This CDR3 region has 10 residues. CDR3 sequence reads: CATVSKTAFF. CDR3 sequence (DNA): TGTGCCACAGTCTCCAAAACGGCTTTCTTT.

The gene calls are TRBV5-4 and TRBJ2-3; 9 bases match TRBD2. Germline loops: CDR1 SGHNT, CDR2 YYREEE (reference sequence). The CDR3 length is 15 residues. Unmatched junction bases numbered 7, after V lost 2 bases and J lost 6 bases. The CDR3 sequence is CASSFLAGSPDTQYF. For the CDR3, the DNA is TGTGCCAGCAGCTTCCTAGCGGGGAGCCCCGATACGCAGTATTTT.

The CDR3 region is CASSLESGMYTEAFF. In DNA form, the CDR3 reads TGCGCCAGCAGCTTGGAATCGGGTATGTACACTGAAGCTTTCTTT. V and J are TRBV5-1 and TRBJ1-1; D gene ambiguous. This CDR3 contains 15 residues. Trimming took off 0 bases at V and 3 bases at J, with 12 bases between the two ends. Germline-derived CDR1 and CDR2 are SGHRS and YFSETQ.

V gene TRBV19 combines with J gene TRBJ2-7; 8 bases are a match to TRBD1. The germline V gene encodes CDR1 LNHDA and CDR2 SQIVND (reference sequence). Trimming took 7 bases from V and 3 from J; bases not matched to a gene: 11. The CDR3 extends over 15 amino acids. The DNA for the CDR3 is TGTGCCAGTAAACCTTCCGGACAGGGTCTCTACGAGCAGTACTTC. Translation: CASKPSGQGLYEQYF.